What follows are 5 T cell receptor beta chains derived from one specimen sequenced in a study of cytomegalovirus exposure and HLA in healthy donors. The PCR ran on 60 Vbeta and 13 Jbeta primers. TCRdb's table, derived via immunoSEQ multiplex PCR, lists solely in-frame clones and lacks some. The table lists 150,000 to 200,000 clones, over 65% of them singletons. Input material: PBMCs. Receptors originate from a woman aged 40 to 50 in good health and CMV-seronegative.

The chain employs TRBV5-1 and TRBJ2-3; 13 bases map to TRBD2. Trimming removed 0 bases from V and 5 bases from J; junction bases left unmatched: 6. The CDR3 is 17 residues long. CDR1 and CDR2 (germline): SGHRS, YFSETQ. For the CDR3, the DNA is TGCGCCAGCAGCTTGGGAACTAGCGGGGGGGCAATAGATACGCAGTATTTT. Its translation: CASSLGTSGGAIDTQYF.

This chain connects TRBV12-5 to TRBJ2-1; D call uncertain. Germline V gene sequence: CDR1 LGHNT, CDR2 FRNRAP. The CDR3 runs to 13 residues. V lost 1 base and J lost 6, with 7 bases in between. CDR3 sequence (DNA): TGTGCTAGTGGTTTGGCCCGCGGCAATGAGCAGTTCTTC. Translating gives CASGLARGNEQFF. The full variable domain, in which reference TRBV12-5 and TRBJ2-1 provide the parts outside the CDR3, is DARVTQTPRHKVTEMGQEVTMRCQPILGHNTVFWYRQTMMQGLELLAYFRNRAPLDDSGMPKDRFSAEMPDATLATLKIQPSEPRDSAVYFCASGLARGNEQFFGPGTRLTVL.

On this clone: Mismatch with germline at one junction end may stem from a read error. DNA for the CDR3: TGTTCCAGCAGCCGAGGACTAGCGGGGGGCTTAGGGGAGACCCAGTACTTC. Translating gives CSSSRGLAGGLGETQYF. The gene calls are TRBV7-9 and TRBJ2-5; 14 bases line up with TRBD2. Germline loops: CDR1 SEHNR, CDR2 FQNEAQ (reference sequence). The CDR3 is 17 residues long. Together with reference TRBV7-9 and TRBJ2-5, the CDR3 gives the full variable domain: DTGVSQNPRHKITKRGQNVTFRCDPISEHNRLYWYRQTLGQGPEFLTYFQNEAQLEKSRLLSDRFSAERPKGSFSTLEIQRTEQGDSAMYLCSSSRGLAGGLGETQYFGPGTRLLVL.

The CDR3 region has the DNA TGTGCCAGCTCCGACAGGTGGGACATGAACACTGAAGCTTTCTTT. Translated: CASSDRWDMNTEAFF. This chain connects TRBV18 to TRBJ1-1; D might be TRBD1 (6 bases). The V gene's germline CDR1 is KGHSH and CDR2 LQKENI. V was pared by 6 bases and J by 0 bases, with 14 bases between. This CDR3 contains 15 residues.

J is TRBJ2-1 and V is TRBV10-2, with 8 bases identical to TRBD1. V lost 6 bases and J lost 5; bases outside the gene matches: 12. The CDR3 is 16 amino acids. Germline V gene data show CDR1 as WSHSY and CDR2 as SAAADI. The CDR3, as DNA: TGCGCCAGCAGGAAAATTTTGACAGGGGCGAACAATGAGCAGTTCTTC. It translates to CASRKILTGANNEQFF.